This T cell receptor (beta chain) was recorded in a study of shared clonotypes between healthy human individuals. Study results and caveats: The naive CD4 repertoires of a handful of donors were compared, and around 5.1% of clonotypes were shared.

CD4+ cells underwent separation, giving CD45RA+ naive and CD45RA-negative memory subsets. Trimming shortened V by 0 bases and J by 5 bases, and 11 bases separated the two germline ends. This CDR3 contains 14 residues. Germline V gene sequence: CDR1 SGHRS, CDR2 YFSETQ. Turning to this clone: Its specificity is unknown.

In the source study's methods: Because ImmunoSEQ provided only junction sequences with no quality scores, the filtering differed. The method was immunoSEQ multiplex PCR; TCRdb's version includes in-frame clones alone and lacks a portion of them. Clone size and the V and J calls come from that table; the DNA yielded D and trimming. The data show around 2.3 million clones, more than 90% seen once. The TCR originated in a man aged 18 to 29 in good health. The chain links TRBV5-1 to TRBJ1-1; TRBD1 is a possible D gene (5 bases). Sequenced input: naive CD4+ T cells sorted from blood. Subset reported: CD45RA+ positively selected. The CDR3 nucleotides are TGCGCCAGCAGCTTGGGACAGCAAGGGACTGAAGCTTTCTTT. It is translated as CASSLGQQGTEAFF. Using reference TRBV5-1 and TRBJ1-1 for the parts outside the CDR3, the full variable domain is KAGVTQTPRYLIKTRGQQVTLSCSPISGHRSVSWYQQTPGQGLQFLFEYFSETQRNKGNFPGRFSGRQFSNSRSEMNVSTLELGDSALYLCASSLGQQGTEAFFGQGTRLTVV.